The 15 T cell receptor beta chains listed next were all sequenced from one sample in a study of blood T cell repertoires in COVID-19. The protocol was immunoSEQ multiplex PCR, while the TCRdb copy is restricted to in-frame clones and leaves out a portion. Of 200,000 to 300,000 clones listed, 88% are singletons. Material: PBMCs or T cells enriched from blood (not recorded which). The receptors derive from a woman in her thirties or forties with acute COVID-19.

This chain connects TRBV7-2 to TRBJ1-2, with D tentatively TRBD1 (6 bases). The CDR3 runs to 15 residues. CDR1 SGHTA and CDR2 FQGNSA come from the germline V gene. V lost 1 base to trimming and J lost 5 bases, with 14 bases between them. The CDR3 bases are TGTGCCAGCAGCTTAGGAGGGGGACCCCAATATGGCTACACCTTC. The encoded protein is CASSLGGGPQYGYTF. Full variable domain (outside the CDR3, taken from reference TRBV7-2 and TRBJ1-2): GAGVSQSPSNKVTEKGKDVELRCDPISGHTALYWYRQSLGQGLEFLIYFQGNSAPDKSGLPSDRFSAERTGGSVSTLTIQRTQQEDSAVYLCASSLGGGPQYGYTFGSGTRLTVV.

V usage is TRBV4-1 and J usage is TRBJ2-7; 10 bases agree with TRBD1. This CDR3 is 15 amino acids long. CDR1 MGHRA and CDR2 YSYEKL come from the germline V gene. Trimming at V came to 1 base and at J to 4 bases, leaving 4 bases not matched to a gene. CDR3 DNA sequence: TGCGCCAGCAGCCAAGTCACGGGACAGGGGTACGAGCAGTACTTC. Translation gives CASSQVTGQGYEQYF.

The V and J genes are TRBV2 and TRBJ2-7; 10 bases agree with TRBD2. CDR3 length equals 13 residues. From germline, CDR1 is SNHLY and CDR2 FYNNEI. The V gene end was trimmed by 7 bases and the J gene end by 5 bases; junction bases not matched to a gene: 5. In DNA form, the CDR3 reads TGTGCCAGCAATCTAGCGGGAGTTGACGAGCAGTACGTC. It is translated as CASNLAGVDEQYV.

This clone appeared once. V usage is TRBV19 and J usage is TRBJ2-3, with 11 bases identical to TRBD2. Trimming took 1 base from V and 2 from J; bases not matched to a gene: 5. The CDR3 contains 17 residues. CDR1 and CDR2 (germline): LNHDA, SQIVND (reference sequence). The CDR3 coding sequence is TGTGCCAGTAGTATAGGGTCGGGACTAGCGGACACAGATACGCAGTATTTT. It is translated as CASSIGSGLADTDTQYF.

V is TRBV3-1 (or the pseudogene TRBV3-2) and J is TRBJ1-1; no firm D call. This CDR3 region has 14 residues. The germline CDR1 and CDR2 sequences are LGHDT and YNNKEL (reference sequence). The V and J ends lost 0 bases and 2 bases respectively, with 7 bases between them. The CDR3 loop is CASSQEGANTEAFF. The CDR3 nucleotides are TGTGCCAGCAGCCAAGAAGGAGCTAACACTGAAGCTTTCTTT.

This clone came up a few times. The limits of the CDR3 on the DNA are not certain, so only TCRdb's listed CDR3 is given. This rearrangement joins TRBV2 to TRBJ2-7; TRBD2 is the table's D call, not checked against the DNA. Per germline, CDR1 SNHLY and CDR2 FYNNEI. The CDR3 length equals 14 residues, ends included. CDR3: CASILERSSYEQYF.

The rearrangement joins TRBV3-1 (or the pseudogene TRBV3-2) to TRBJ2-7; the match to TRBD1 covers 7 bases. Trimming cost V 4 bases and J 3 bases; bases outside gene matches: 3. Per germline, CDR1 LGHDT and CDR2 YNNKEL (reference sequence). The CDR3 sequence is 13 residues long. The CDR3 DNA reads as TGTGCCAGCAGCCCCTGGACAGGCTACGAGCAGTACTTC. Translation: CASSPWTGYEQYF.

V is TRBV5-4 and J is TRBJ2-3; TRBD2 might be the D (6 bases). From germline, CDR1 is SGHNT and CDR2 YYREEE (reference sequence). The V end was cut by 2 bases, the J end by 3 bases, with 13 bases between. There are 15 residues in the CDR3. CDR3 nucleotide sequence: TGTGCCAGCAGCTTTCGGGAGTCGGCGACAGATACGCAGTATTTT. Amino acid sequence: CASSFRESATDTQYF.

The J gene is TRBJ2-3, the V gene TRBV7-5; the table names TRBD2, a call not compared with the DNA. TRBV7-5 is flagged as a pseudogene. This CDR3 contains 15 residues. CDR3 nucleotides: TGTGCCAGAAGCATACTAGCGGGCAGCACAGATACGCAGTATTTT. Translation gives CARSILAGSTDTQYF.

The genes are TRBV19 and TRBJ2-2; 9 nucleotides match TRBD1. There are 14 residues in the CDR3. The J segment lost 3 bases and the V segment lost 10 bases, leaving 6 bases of the junction unmatched. Germline-derived CDR1 and CDR2 are LNHDA and SQIVND (reference sequence). CDR3 residues: CATNRGPDTGELFF. The DNA of the CDR3 is TGTGCCACTAACAGGGGGCCTGACACCGGGGAGCTGTTTTTT. Looking up the rest from reference TRBV19 and TRBJ2-2 gives the full variable domain: DGGITQSPKYLFRKEGQNVTLSCEQNLNHDAMYWYRQDPGQGLRLIYYSQIVNDFQKGDIAEGYSVSREKKESFPLTVTSAQKNPTAFYLCATNRGPDTGELFFGEGSRLTVL.

This chain links TRBV4-1 with TRBJ2-7; 7 bases align to TRBD1. V trimming: 6 bases; J trimming: 4 bases; junction bases outside the gene matches: 12. Germline CDR1 is MGHRA and CDR2 is YSYEKL. The CDR3 covers 15 residues. CDR3 DNA: TGCGCCAGCAGTGTCACCGGGACAGACTCTTACGAGCAGTACTTC. The encoded protein is CASSVTGTDSYEQYF.

The chain joins TRBV7-9 to TRBJ1-4, with 8 nucleotides matching TRBD1. The ends lost 0 bases at V and 2 bases at J; junction bases unmatched: 8. This CDR3 has 18 amino acids. The V gene's germline CDR1 is SEHNR and CDR2 FQNEAQ (reference sequence). This CDR3 is CASSLALSGGPTNEKLFF. CDR3 DNA sequence: TGTGCCAGCAGCTTAGCGCTCTCAGGGGGCCCCACTAATGAAAAACTGTTTTTT.

This clone has a single count. The chain is built from TRBV7-9 and TRBJ2-3, with TRBD2 matching 8 bases. CDR3 size: 17 residues. Germline lookup yields CDR1 SEHNR and CDR2 FQNEAQ (reference sequence). V lost 3 bases and J lost 8; bases outside the gene matches: 16. CDR3 DNA: TGTGCCAGCAGCTTCCCCGGGACTAGGCCTCCATCTGGTACGCAGTATTTT. It is translated as CASSFPGTRPPSGTQYF.

The rearrangement links TRBV7-3 to TRBJ2-6, with D possibly TRBD2 on 6 matching bases. The CDR3 length is 19 residues. V was cut by 1 base and J by 0 bases, with 16 bases left in between. In germline, CDR1 is SGHTA, CDR2 FQGTGA. CDR3 sequence (DNA): TGTGCCAGCAGCTTAAGGCGGGGCCCAGGGACCTCTGGGGCCAACGTCCTGACTTTC. It specifies CASSLRRGPGTSGANVLTF.

V usage is TRBV6-5 and J usage is TRBJ2-4, with 14 bases lining up with TRBD2. This CDR3 has 15 amino acids. Germline CDR1 MNHEY, CDR2 SVGAGI. Trimming took 7 bases from V and 8 from J; bases not matched to a gene: 7. The CDR3 DNA reads TGTGCCAGCAAGGGGACTAGCGGGAGTGGGGACATTCAGTACTTC. Translating it yields CASKGTSGSGDIQYF.